The 31 T cell receptor beta chains in this list originate from one sample, sequenced in a study of T cell changes during pregnancy in multiple sclerosis. Sequencing used immunoSEQ multiplex PCR; TCRdb keeps in-frame clones, though not all of them. The sample consists of 53,000 or so clones, roughly 94% of them appearing once. Specimen: CD4+ T cells from peripheral blood mononuclear cells, collected in the second trimester of pregnancy. The receptors were gathered from a female donor with multiple sclerosis, enrolled in a pregnancy study.

The genes are TRBV25-1 and TRBJ2-2; D is possibly TRBD1 (5 bases). CDR1 and CDR2 (germline): MGHDK, SYGVNS. With 4 bases removed from V and 4 bases from J, the gap between germline ends came to 10 bases. The CDR3 loop spans 14 amino acids. CDR3 in amino acids: CASSVQGSTGELFF. CDR3 DNA: TGTGCCAGCAGTGTCCAGGGTTCCACCGGGGAGCTGTTTTTT.

The chain carries TRBV30 and TRBJ2-1; TRBD2 agrees at 14 bases. The junction had 4 bases not matched to a gene; V was cut back by 5 bases and J by 4 bases. The CDR3 is 15 residues long. The germline V gene encodes CDR1 GTSNPN and CDR2 SVGIG (reference sequence). The CDR3 loop reads CAWQRLAGGYNEQFF. The CDR3 region has the DNA TGTGCCTGGCAGAGACTAGCGGGGGGGTACAATGAGCAGTTCTTC.

The J gene is TRBJ1-2, the V gene TRBV4-3; TRBD1 is a possible D gene (5 bases). This CDR3 comprises 14 residues. Germline CDR1 LGHNA, CDR2 YSLEER. Deletions cut 5 bases from V and 3 bases from J, with 13 bases between. DNA for the CDR3: TGCGCCAGCAGCTTAGGGCAGGGTGACTATGGCTACACCTTC. Residues: CASSLGQGDYGYTF.

The chain combines TRBV6-5 with TRBJ1-3; D call uncertain. V lost 2 bases to trimming and J lost 1 base, with 12 bases between them. From germline, CDR1 is MNHEY and CDR2 SVGAGI. This CDR3 has 16 amino acids. The CDR3 loop is CASSYTEPGSGNTIYF. The DNA for the CDR3 is TGTGCCAGCAGTTACACCGAGCCGGGGTCTGGAAACACCATATATTTT.

On this clone itself: The junction does not match germline at one end; this may be a read error. The chain uses TRBV7-9 and TRBJ2-7; possibly TRBD2 for D (5 bases). The length of the CDR3 is 15 residues. Per the germline V gene, CDR1 is SEHNR and CDR2 is FQNEAQ (reference sequence). In DNA, the CDR3 is TGTGCCAGCAGCCTAGCCCCTGAACCGGGCTACGAGCAGTACTTC. As protein: CASSLAPEPGYEQYF.

V gene TRBV6-1 combines with J gene TRBJ1-1; D is unclear. Trimming took off 5 bases at V and 6 bases at J, with 10 bases between the two ends. The CDR3 contains 12 residues. CDR1 is MNHNS, CDR2 SASEGT, per germline. In DNA form, the CDR3 reads TGTGCCAGCAGTCTAGTGATCTCTGAAGCTTTCTTT. It specifies CASSLVISEAFF.

This chain uses TRBV5-1 with TRBJ2-5; 7 nucleotides line up with TRBD1. Per the germline V gene, CDR1 is SGHRS and CDR2 is YFSETQ. The CDR3 runs 14 residues. V dropped 4 bases and J dropped 1; count of bases not matched to a gene: 4. CDR3 sequence reads: CASSPTGVQETQYF. The CDR3 nucleotides are TGCGCCAGCAGCCCAACAGGGGTCCAAGAGACCCAGTACTTC.

The chain carries TRBV19 and TRBJ2-1; D call uncertain. V was pared by 8 bases and J by 3 bases, with 14 bases between. The V gene's germline CDR1 is LNHDA and CDR2 SQIVND (reference sequence). The CDR3 has 14 amino acids. The CDR3 spells CASSTTSLYNEQFF. The CDR3 nucleotides are TGTGCCAGTTCGACAACGTCCCTCTACAATGAGCAGTTCTTC.

The chain has TRBV7-8 and TRBJ2-3; D possibly corresponds to TRBD1 (5 bases). V was trimmed by 2 bases and J by 4 bases, leaving 10 bases between them. The CDR3 spans 14 residues. Germline V gene sequence: CDR1 SGHVS, CDR2 FQNEAQ. In nucleotides, the CDR3 is TGTGCCAGCAGCTTATGGGGCCGACCAGATACGCAGTATTTT. The encoded protein is CASSLWGRPDTQYF.

V usage is TRBV9 and J usage is TRBJ2-7, with 7 positions matching TRBD2. Per the germline V gene, CDR1 is SGDLS and CDR2 is YYNGEE. CDR3 length: 14 residues. The junction had 8 bases not matched to a gene; V was cut back by 1 base and J by 7 bases. The CDR3 DNA follows: TGTGCCAGCAGCGTAACGGGGAGGGTGGGGGAGCAGTACTTC. Translating it yields CASSVTGRVGEQYF.

The genes are TRBV30 and TRBJ2-3; 7 bases align to TRBD1. The V gene's germline CDR1 is GTSNPN and CDR2 SVGIG (reference sequence). This CDR3 is built from 15 residues. J lost 3 bases, V lost 5 bases, and 11 bases had no gene match. For the CDR3, the DNA is TGTGCCTGGTACAGCGCCCGGACAGGTACAGATACGCAGTATTTT. Its protein is CAWYSARTGTDTQYF.

The rearrangement joins TRBV5-8 to TRBJ2-2; maybe TRBD2 (5 bases). Trimming cost V 4 bases and J 6 bases, with 22 bases left between them. The CDR3 runs 17 residues. Germline V gene sequence: CDR1 SGHTS, CDR2 YDEGEE. This chain's CDR3 is CASSHPGSTPMAGELFF. The CDR3, as DNA: TGTGCCAGCAGCCACCCGGGGTCGACACCGATGGCCGGGGAGCTGTTTTTT.

This clone has just one count. The rearrangement uses TRBV7-8 and TRBJ2-5, with D perhaps TRBD1 (6 bases). Between the trimmed V and J ends, which lost 4 bases and 7 bases, there was a span of 19 bases. Germline CDR1 SGHVS, CDR2 FQNEAQ. The CDR3 contains 15 residues. The CDR3 loop reads CASSSRTAYAGTQYF. The CDR3 bases are TGTGCCAGCAGCTCTAGGACAGCGTACGCTGGGACCCAGTACTTC.

This sequence joins TRBV2 and TRBJ2-7; D is uncertain. The V and J ends lost 3 bases and 2 bases respectively, with 14 bases between them. This CDR3 has 15 amino acids. CDR1 is SNHLY, CDR2 FYNNEI, per germline. For the CDR3, the DNA is TGTGCCAGCAGTGATGGGCTCTATCAAACCTACGAGCAGTACTTC. This gives the protein CASSDGLYQTYEQYF.

The rearrangement links TRBV10-3 to TRBJ1-3; D remains unclear. The CDR3 extends over 16 amino acids. CDR1 ENHRY and CDR2 SYGVKD come from the germline V gene. Deletions cut 4 bases from V and 2 bases from J, with 15 bases between. The CDR3 here is CAISGRSWSTGNTIYF. The DNA for the CDR3 is TGTGCCATCAGTGGCCGTAGTTGGAGTACTGGAAACACCATATATTTT.

About this clone: At one end the junction does not follow the germline gene, possibly because of a read error. This chain uses TRBV7-3 with TRBJ2-7; TRBD2 matches at 8 bases. This CDR3 comprises 14 residues. CDR1 and CDR2 from the germline V gene are SGHTA and FQGTGA. The DNA of the CDR3 is TGTGCCAGCGGCTTCGGGGGGGGCGGCCACGAGCAGTACTTC. Protein sequence: CASGFGGGGHEQYF. Looking up the rest from reference TRBV7-3 and TRBJ2-7 gives the full variable domain: GAGVSQTPSNKVTEKGKYVELRCDPISGHTALYWYRQSLGQGPEFLIYFQGTGAADDSGLPNDRFFAVRPEGSVSTLKIQRTERGDSAVYLCASGFGGGGHEQYFGPGTRLTVT.

CDR3 bases: TGTGCCAGCAGCCCAAAGGACACAAACTATGGCTACACCTTC. Translating gives CASSPKDTNYGYTF. The chain uses TRBV14 and TRBJ1-2; the D gene is possibly TRBD1 (5 bases). The CDR3 covers 14 residues. V lost 4 bases and J 2 bases, leaving 11 bases between the germline ends. The germline V gene has CDR1 SGHDN and CDR2 FVKESK.

The chain carries TRBV19 and TRBJ2-7; tentative D call: TRBD2 (6 bases). The CDR3 spans 14 residues. V was cut by 3 bases and J by 1 base, with 10 bases left in between. In germline, CDR1 is LNHDA, CDR2 SQIVND (reference sequence). In nucleotides, the CDR3 is TGTGCCAGTAGTATCAACCGGGAGTCCTACGAGCAGTACTTC. Protein sequence: CASSINRESYEQYF. Based on the CDR3 plus reference TRBV19 and TRBJ2-7, the full variable domain is DGGITQSPKYLFRKEGQNVTLSCEQNLNHDAMYWYRQDPGQGLRLIYYSQIVNDFQKGDIAEGYSVSREKKESFPLTVTSAQKNPTAFYLCASSINRESYEQYFGPGTRLTVT.

The chain recombines TRBV5-4 with TRBJ1-2; a possible D gene is TRBD1 (5 bases). The CDR3 is 15 residues long. Trimming removed 1 base from V and 3 bases from J, with 13 bases in between. Germline V gene lookup returns CDR1 SGHNT and CDR2 YYREEE (reference sequence). CDR3 sequence (DNA): TGTGCCAGCAGCTTGAAAGGGGTGGTGGACTATGGCTACACCTTC. Its protein product is CASSLKGVVDYGYTF.

The chain has TRBV7-3 and TRBJ1-1; 11 positions agree with TRBD1. With 5 bases clipped from V and 6 bases from J, the junction kept 5 bases outside the gene matches. There are 14 residues in the CDR3. Looked up from germline, CDR1 is SGHTA and CDR2 is FQGTGA. In DNA, the CDR3 is TGTGCCAGCAGCCCGGGACAGGGGGAACCTGAAGCTTTCTTT. Translating it yields CASSPGQGEPEAFF. Full variable domain (remainder filled in from reference TRBV7-3 and TRBJ1-1): GAGVSQTPSNKVTEKGKYVELRCDPISGHTALYWYRQSLGQGPEFLIYFQGTGAADDSGLPNDRFFAVRPEGSVSTLKIQRTERGDSAVYLCASSPGQGEPEAFFGQGTRLTVV.

V is TRBV7-2 and J is TRBJ2-3, with TRBD2 identical over 9 bases. Germline values: CDR1 SGHTA, CDR2 FQGNSA. The CDR3 is 16 residues long. Trimming removed 5 bases from V and 3 bases from J; junction bases left unmatched: 9. The CDR3: CASSRGSGGRTDTQYF. CDR3 nucleotide sequence: TGTGCCAGCAGCCGGGGAAGCGGGGGGAGGACAGATACGCAGTATTTT. The variable domain in full, completed from reference TRBV7-2 and TRBJ2-3, reads GAGVSQSPSNKVTEKGKDVELRCDPISGHTALYWYRQSLGQGLEFLIYFQGNSAPDKSGLPSDRFSAERTGGSVSTLTIQRTQQEDSAVYLCASSRGSGGRTDTQYFGPGTRLTVL.

V gene TRBV4-1 combines with J gene TRBJ2-7; D call uncertain. Germline V gene lookup returns CDR1 MGHRA and CDR2 YSYEKL. This CDR3 has 13 residues. V lost 1 base to trimming and J lost 4 bases, with 8 bases between them. The CDR3 reads CASSQVRGYEQYF. In DNA form, the CDR3 reads TGCGCCAGCAGCCAAGTTCGAGGATACGAGCAGTACTTC.

The CDR3 loop is CASSLRSSGAQETQYF. The CDR3 DNA reads as TGTGCCAGCAGCTTGCGCTCTTCGGGTGCCCAAGAGACCCAGTACTTC. This chain connects TRBV5-4 to TRBJ2-5; D uncertain. Germline lookup yields CDR1 SGHNT and CDR2 YYREEE (reference sequence). The CDR3 runs 16 residues. The V and J ends lost 1 base and 1 base respectively, with 14 bases between them.

This chain's CDR3 is CASSPVRRSLPLNTGELFF. CDR3 in DNA: TGTGCCAGCAGCCCCGTGAGACGGAGCCTCCCCTTGAACACCGGGGAGCTGTTTTTT. The V and J genes are TRBV7-9 and TRBJ2-2; no reliable D call. CDR1 and CDR2 from the germline V gene are SEHNR and FQNEAQ (reference sequence). This CDR3 is built from 19 residues. With 5 bases removed from V and 1 base from J, the gap between germline ends came to 23 bases.

The gene calls are TRBV9 and TRBJ2-1; TRBD2 agrees at 8 bases. The germline CDR1 and CDR2 sequences are SGDLS and YYNGEE. Trimming removed 0 bases from V and 6 bases from J; junction bases left unmatched: 5. The CDR3 length is 15 residues. CDR3 region: CASSVVAGSPNEQFF. The DNA of the CDR3 is TGTGCCAGCAGCGTAGTAGCGGGGAGCCCCAATGAGCAGTTCTTC. Drawing the rest from reference TRBV9 and TRBJ2-1, the complete variable domain is DSGVTQTPKHLITATGQRVTLRCSPRSGDLSVYWYQQSLDQGLQFLIQYYNGEERAKGNILERFSAQQFPDLHSELNLSSLELGDSALYFCASSVVAGSPNEQFFGPGTRLTVL.

The chain recombines TRBV7-2 with TRBJ2-5; D possibly corresponds to TRBD2 (7 bases). CDR3 length: 14 residues. Deletions cut 5 bases from V and 2 bases from J, with 12 bases between. Germline V gene sequence: CDR1 SGHTA, CDR2 FQGNSA. This CDR3 is CASSPAGAQETQYF. The CDR3 bases are TGTGCCAGCAGCCCGGCGGGGGCTCAAGAGACCCAGTACTTC.

The rearrangement joins TRBV27 to TRBJ1-1; D may be TRBD1 (6 bases). The CDR3 covers 15 residues. V was shortened by 2 bases and J by 1 base, with 11 bases between the two germline ends. The V gene's germline CDR1 is MNHEY and CDR2 SMNVEV (reference sequence). The CDR3 loop is CASSLERGGNTEAFF. The CDR3 DNA sequence: TGTGCCAGCAGTTTAGAACGAGGGGGGAACACTGAAGCTTTCTTT.

The J gene is TRBJ2-3, the V gene TRBV4-3; 12 bases are a match to TRBD1. Unmatched junction bases numbered 4, after V lost 3 bases and J lost 6 bases. The length of the CDR3 is 15 residues. Per germline, CDR1 LGHNA and CDR2 YSLEER. The CDR3: CASSQEGTGGDTQYF. CDR3 bases: TGCGCCAGCAGCCAGGAGGGGACAGGGGGCGATACGCAGTATTTT.

The rearrangement joins TRBV7-8 to TRBJ2-4; TRBD1 matches at 9 bases. Germline lookup yields CDR1 SGHVS and CDR2 FQNEAQ. The CDR3 runs to 15 residues. J lost 4 bases, V lost 4 bases, and 5 bases had no gene match. CDR3: CASSSFGQGKNIQYF. The CDR3 bases are TGTGCCAGCAGCTCCTTCGGACAGGGGAAAAACATTCAGTACTTC.

This clone was observed a few times. This chain connects TRBV6-5 to TRBJ1-1, with D unclear. The CDR3 totals 15 residues. V lost 1 base and J lost 1, with 10 bases in between. Germline assignment: CDR1 MNHEY and CDR2 SVGAGI. In nucleotides, the CDR3 is TGTGCCAGCAGTTACTTGGCCCCACAGAACACTGAAGCTTTCTTT. Its translation: CASSYLAPQNTEAFF.

This chain joins TRBV14 and TRBJ2-2; a possible D gene is TRBD2 (6 bases). The germline V gene encodes CDR1 SGHDN and CDR2 FVKESK. The CDR3 extends over 16 amino acids. Trimming stripped 4 bases from V and 5 bases from J, with 17 bases between. The DNA of the CDR3 is TGTGCCAGCAGCCCCACTAGCCTCCTTGGAACCGGGGAGCTGTTTTTT. This translates into CASSPTSLLGTGELFF.